This T cell receptor (beta chain) was obtained from a study of CD8 T cells in ankylosing spondylitis (dated by TCRdb to 2016 to 2017). About the full investigation: To find TCR variants linked to disease, the study profiled T cell receptor beta repertoires in ankylosing spondylitis patients and healthy donors. The whole study cohort included 108 healthy donors and around 24 ankylosing spondylitis patients. Samples of peripheral blood were taken, and for ankylosing spondylitis patients, synovial fluid was collected as well.

The sample holds a few counts of this clonotype. No antigen is known for it. No much larger clone exists at a distance of one base, and base qualities are not known. General findings and caveats noted by the study authors: The disease-linked clones were reported to be significantly enriched in matched synovial fluid samples from ankylosing spondylitis patients. A TCR beta motif made up of eight or nine highly homologous amino acid variants appeared to be characteristic of blood from ankylosing spondylitis patients. Some motif variants were previously reported in synovial fluid and blood of reactive arthritis patients, suggesting common disease-initiation mechanisms. The disease-linked clones showed a CD8+ phenotype and occurred at relatively low frequencies in peripheral blood.

The instrument given in TCRdb is Illumina HiSeq 2500. Quantitative 5'-RACE with molecular barcodes was used to prepare TCR beta libraries. As for the authors' bioinformatics: A new computational method based on a probabilistic model of VDJ rearrangement was used to identify disease-linked TCR variants. The public reads were reprocessed in TCRdb via fastp at Q25 and MiXCR, keeping in-frame beta chains. One record per CDR3 amino acid sequence lists the most common genes and DNA. The V and J calls here are based on TCRdb, not the publication. Counted in this sample were around 450,000 distinct CDR3 sequences; roughly 27% of them appeared once. The biggest ten clones account for roughly 1% of the sample. The clonotype comes from a male donor with ankylosing spondylitis. Sequencing input: blood, either unsorted or a sorted T cell fraction (not recorded which).

The CDR3 loop reads CASSPPMGGEQYF. Read as DNA, the sequence is TGTGCCAGCTCACCACCGATGGGTGGCGAGCAGTACTTC. Here the chain combines TRBV18 and TRBJ2-7, with an unclear D gene assignment. From its cysteine to its phenylalanine, the CDR3 spans 13 amino acids. Just the 39-base CDR3 DNA is kept, in frame starting at base 1. V is reduced by 0 bases and J by 6 bases, leaving a spacing of 9 bases between them. The germline V gene provides CDR1 KGHSH and CDR2 LQKENI.